A selection of T cell receptor beta chains follows, all from one sample in a study of PD-1 blockade in mismatch repair-deficient tumors. Method: immunoSEQ multiplex PCR; TCRdb's copy keeps in-frame clones and lacks some. The table lists more than 8,500 clones, 85% to 90% of them singletons. The starting material was PBMCs, obtained roughly 46 weeks after starting pembrolizumab. The source of these receptors is an adult with mismatch repair-deficient cancer. The CDR3 runs from the conserved cysteine through the conserved F or W. Fields, in order: J gene, D gene, CDR3 length, clone size, V gene, CDR3 protein, CDR3 DNA. D genes are given only for firm matches. Clone size appears in some rows only: once, few, many, or a class for an expanded clone.

TRBJ1-2	NA	13	NA	TRBV28	CAGAPWVGYGYTF	TGTGCCGGAGCCCCCTGGGTGGGCTATGGCTACACCTTC
TRBJ1-2	NA	16	NA	TRBV18	CASSPTIQGDNYGYTF	TGTGCCAGCTCACCAACGATTCAGGGTGACAACTATGGCTACACCTTC
TRBJ2-7	TRBD2	18	NA	TRBV30	CAWRVRPGLAGRSYEQYF	TGTGCCTGGAGGGTCCGTCCGGGACTAGCGGGTCGGTCCTACGAGCAGTACTTC
TRBJ2-7	NA	11	few	TRBV14	CASSQQGQSYF	TGTGCCAGCAGCCAACAGGGACAATCGTACTTC
TRBJ2-2	NA	16	NA	TRBV27	CASSLSGYSNTGELFF	TGTGCCAGCAGTTTATCCGGGTACTCCAACACCGGGGAGCTGTTTTTT
TRBJ1-3	NA	16	NA	TRBV9	CASSVARVSSGNTIYF	TGTGCCAGCAGCGTAGCTCGGGTGAGCTCTGGAAACACCATATATTTT
TRBJ2-3	NA	15	NA	TRBV11-2	CASSLNRGTTDTQYF	TGTGCCAGCAGCTTAAACCGGGGGACCACAGATACGCAGTATTTT
TRBJ2-7	TRBD1	17	once	TRBV11-2	CASSSGPTGGMSYEQYF	TGTGCCAGCAGCTCGGGGCCGACAGGGGGCATGTCCTACGAGCAGTACTTC
TRBJ2-2	TRBD1	13	few	TRBV6-6	CASSPTGAGELFF	TGTGCCAGCAGCCCCACAGGGGCCGGGGAGCTGTTTTTT
TRBJ2-3	NA	13	NA	TRBV28	CASKTLSGYTQYF	TGTGCCAGCAAGACCCTTAGCGGATATACGCAGTATTTT
TRBJ2-5	TRBD2	13	NA	TRBV7-2	CASSYSGIETQYF	TGTGCCAGCAGCTATAGCGGGATCGAGACCCAGTACTTC
TRBJ1-5	NA	19	NA	TRBV19	CASSTDYRLQGRKDQPQHF	TGTGCCAGTAGTACAGACTACCGGTTACAGGGAAGAAAGGATCAGCCCCAGCATTTT
TRBJ2-7	NA	14	NA	TRBV4-1	CASSQVGLLYEQYF	TGCGCCAGCAGCCAAGTCGGACTGCTCTACGAGCAGTACTTC
TRBJ2-1	NA	14	NA	TRBV5-5	CASSISSSYNEQFF	TGTGCCAGCAGCATCTCGAGCTCCTACAATGAGCAGTTCTTC
TRBJ1-2	NA	16	NA	TRBV11-2	CASSLDAGAPTYGYTF	TGTGCCAGCAGCTTAGATGCAGGGGCTCCTACCTATGGCTACACCTTC
TRBJ1-6	TRBD1	14	few	TRBV10-1	CASSGRQGARGLHF	TGCGCCAGCAGTGGCCGACAGGGGGCGCGAGGCCTCCACTTT
TRBJ2-6	TRBD2	19	few	TRBV29-1	CSVGASGSRWSSGANVLTF	TGCAGCGTTGGTGCTAGCGGGAGCAGGTGGTCTTCGGGGGCCAACGTCCTGACTTTC
TRBJ2-3	NA	14	NA	TRBV7-8	CASSFRGSMNTQYF	TGTGCCAGCAGCTTTCGGGGGAGCATGAATACGCAGTATTTT
TRBJ2-5	NA	16	NA	TRBV5-5	CASSPRLQLVQETQYF	TGTGCCAGCAGCCCCCGGTTGCAGCTAGTACAAGAGACCCAGTACTTC
TRBJ2-2	TRBD2	16	once	TRBV9	CASSVGGRAGTGELFF	TGTGCCAGCAGCGTAGGGGGGAGGGCAGGCACCGGGGAGCTGTTTTTT
TRBJ2-2	TRBD1	15	NA	TRBV7-2	CASSPTGGSAGELFF	TGTGCCAGCAGCCCCACAGGGGGCTCTGCCGGGGAGCTGTTTTTT
TRBJ1-1	TRBD1	13	NA	TRBV11-1	CASRRQGNTEAFF	TGTGCCAGCAGGCGACAGGGAAACACTGAAGCTTTCTTT
TRBJ1-6	TRBD1	13	NA	TRBV5-4	CASSFDRDSPLHF	TGTGCCAGCAGCTTCGACAGGGATTCACCCCTCCACTTT
TRBJ1-5	NA	13	NA	TRBV28	CANGRYSNQPQHF	TGTGCCAACGGGAGGTATAGCAATCAGCCCCAGCATTTT
TRBJ2-4	NA	18	NA	TRBV9	CASSVVRTGTPTKNIQYF	TGTGCCAGCAGCGTAGTCAGAACGGGGACACCTACAAAAAACATTCAGTACTTC
TRBJ1-1	TRBD1	14	NA	TRBV4-1	CASSRTGVNTEAFF	TGCGCCAGCAGCCGAACAGGGGTGAACACTGAAGCTTTCTTT
TRBJ2-7	TRBD2	13	NA	TRBV12-5	CASREARLGEQYF	TGTGCAAGTCGGGAGGCCCGTTTGGGCGAGCAGTACTTC
TRBJ2-7	TRBD1	16	few	TRBV4-2	CASSQVLGQGANEQYF	TGTGCCAGCAGCCAAGTCCTAGGACAGGGGGCCAACGAGCAGTACTTC
TRBJ1-3	NA	15	few	TRBV7-9	CASSLTQGLANTIYF	TGTGCCAGCAGCTTAACCCAGGGGTTAGCAAACACCATATATTTT
TRBJ1-2	NA	11	NA	TRBV19	CASSSPVGYTF	TGTGCCAGTAGTAGCCCAGTAGGCTACACCTTC
TRBJ1-1	NA	14	NA	TRBV2	CASSLQGWHTEAFF	TGTGCCAGCAGTCTCCAGGGATGGCACACTGAAGCTTTCTTT
TRBJ2-3	NA	15	NA	TRBV10-3	CAISQQGTSTDTQYF	TGTGCCATCAGTCAACAGGGGACTAGCACAGATACGCAGTATTTT
TRBJ2-3	TRBD2	16	NA	TRBV5-1	CASSSQAGVKTDTQYF	TGCGCCAGCAGCTCGCAAGCGGGAGTTAAGACAGATACGCAGTATTTT
TRBJ2-3	TRBD2	15	NA	TRBV28	CASSLAGGQGDTQYF	TGTGCCAGCAGTTTAGCGGGAGGGCAGGGAGATACGCAGTATTTT
TRBJ2-2	TRBD2	13	NA	TRBV30	CAWTLGGPRELFF	TGTGCCTGGACACTGGGAGGGCCCCGGGAGCTGTTTTTT
TRBJ2-1	TRBD2	16	once	TRBV5-1	CASSPTSGGSYNEQFF	TGCGCCAGCAGCCCAACCAGCGGGGGGTCCTACAATGAGCAGTTCTTC
TRBJ1-5	NA	14	NA	TRBV5-8	CASSFRTGNQPQHF	TGTGCCAGCAGCTTCCGGACAGGCAATCAGCCCCAGCATTTT
TRBJ1-4	NA	12	NA	TRBV2	CASSQGGEKLFF	TGTGCCAGCAGTCAGGGAGGTGAAAAACTGTTTTTT
TRBJ2-7	TRBD2	18	NA	TRBV18	CASSPPRSSGRTSYEQYF	TGTGCCAGCTCACCACCTAGGAGTAGCGGGAGGACCTCCTACGAGCAGTACTTC
TRBJ2-1	TRBD2	14	NA	TRBV2	CASSEWGAGVEQFF	TGTGCCAGCAGTGAATGGGGAGCGGGAGTTGAGCAGTTCTTC